This T cell receptor beta chain was captured in a study of cytomegalovirus exposure and HLA in healthy donors. Per the germline V gene, CDR1 is SGHRS and CDR2 is YFSETQ. The CDR3 sequence is 15 residues long. Germline trimming cut 7 bases from V and 7 bases from J; bases unmatched to any gene: 14. The PCR employed 60 Vbeta primers together with 13 Jbeta primers. Libraries were prepared by immunoSEQ multiplex PCR; TCRdb keeps only in-frame clonotypes and omits some of them. This sample has tens of thousands of clones, with 73% found just once. This sequence joins TRBV5-1 and TRBJ2-4, with 7 positions matching TRBD1. This clonotype was sampled from a man aged 45-65 years in good health and CMV-seronegative. The specimen was PBMCs. In DNA form, the CDR3 reads TGCGCCAGCGCAATAACAGGGGCTTACGGTAACATTCAGTACTTC. This encodes CASAITGAYGNIQYF.